This T cell receptor (beta chain) was sequenced in a study of blood T cell repertoires in COVID-19. Study background: The study drew acute and convalescent COVID-19 samples from the United States, Italy and Spain.

Sequencing used immunoSEQ multiplex PCR; TCRdb keeps in-frame clones, though not all of them. The table has approximately 300,000 clones, around 86% seen once. Sequencing was done on a sample of peripheral blood. The TCR sequence derives from a woman between 50 and 59 years old with acute or convalescent COVID-19.

CDR3 nucleotides: TGTGCCAGCAGCTTACTGTACACAAGACTCATGAACACTGAAGCTTTCTTT. Translation gives CASSLLYTRLMNTEAFF. The V and J genes are TRBV7-2 and TRBJ1-1; D is unresolved. This CDR3 comprises 17 residues. Trimming removed 2 bases from V and 0 bases from J, with 16 bases in between. Germline V lookup: CDR1 SGHTA, CDR2 FQGNSA.